Each of the 26 T cell receptor beta chains below was sequenced from the same sample in a study of blood T cell repertoires in COVID-19 (dated by TCRdb to 2020 to 2021). Library prep was done by the immunoSEQ multiplex PCR assay. Entries here come from immuneACCESS through TCRdb and include only in-frame sequences with V and J called. Some clones fail to appear in such tables; in the studies checked, an unresolved V gene covers under half of the shortfall, and the cause of the remainder is unknown. For this sample the table gives under 100,000 clones, of which about 80% were detected only once. The ten largest clonotypes hold more than 2% of the sample. Sequencing was performed on peripheral blood. These receptors came from a woman in her 70s with acute or convalescent COVID-19.

The rearrangement links TRBV24-1 to TRBJ1-1, with D possibly matching TRBD1 (5 bases). The CDR3 has 13 amino acids. Trimming removed 4 bases from V and 4 bases from J, with 9 bases in between. Per the germline V gene, CDR1 is KGHDR and CDR2 is SFDVKD. The CDR3 sequence: CATSERGGTEAFF. The DNA for the CDR3 is TGTGCCACCAGTGAACGCGGGGGCACTGAAGCTTTCTTT.

J is TRBJ1-5 and V is TRBV7-3; D not resolved. CDR1 is SGHTA and CDR2 is FQGTGA in the germline V gene. Trimming pared 5 bases from V and 5 bases from J, leaving 10 bases between. The CDR3 length is 13 residues. The CDR3 region has the DNA TGTGCCAGCAGCCTTACCGGAGATCAGCCCCAGCATTTT. This encodes CASSLTGDQPQHF.

A few counts support this clone. The chain is built from TRBV4-1 and TRBJ2-3; 8 nucleotides line up with TRBD2. J was trimmed by 5 bases and V by 0 bases; bases with no gene match: 10. CDR3 length: 17 amino acids. Germline V lookup: CDR1 MGHRA, CDR2 YSYEKL. CDR3 in amino acids: CASSQDKSGGVRDTQYF. Here the CDR3 DNA reads TGCGCCAGCAGCCAAGATAAGTCCGGGGGGGTTCGAGATACGCAGTATTTT.

The chain employs TRBV28 and TRBJ1-1; D is ambiguous. The CDR3 covers 12 residues. Trimming shortened V by 6 bases and J by 0 bases, and 5 bases separated the two germline ends. CDR1 MDHEN and CDR2 SYDVKM come from the germline V gene. The CDR3 region is CASRLLNTEAFF. In DNA, the CDR3 is TGTGCCAGCAGACTCCTGAACACTGAAGCTTTCTTT. The full variable domain, rest sourced from reference TRBV28 and TRBJ1-1, is DVKVTQSSRYLVKRTGEKVFLECVQDMDHENMFWYRQDPGLGLRLIYFSYDVKMKEKGDIPEGYSVSREKKERFSLILESASTNQTSMYLCASRLLNTEAFFGQGTRLTVV.

Here the CDR3 reads CASSENPGGYNEQFF. CDR3 nucleotide sequence: TGTGCCAGCAGTGAAAATCCGGGCGGGTACAATGAGCAGTTCTTC. This chain joins TRBV6-1 and TRBJ2-1; tentative D call: TRBD2 (5 bases). The V end was cut by 2 bases, the J end by 4 bases, with 12 bases between. The CDR3 covers 15 residues. From germline, CDR1 is MNHNS and CDR2 SASEGT.

The CDR3 sequence: CASSDHFSDTQYF. DNA of the CDR3: TGTGCCAGCAGTGACCATTTTTCAGATACGCAGTATTTT. The rearrangement links TRBV6-4 to TRBJ2-3; D is undetermined. The CDR3 spans 13 residues. Deletions cut 2 bases from V and 4 bases from J, with 7 bases between. The V gene's germline CDR1 is MRHNA and CDR2 SNTAGT.

Concerning this clone itself: Within the sample, other DNA sequences also encode this same CDR3. This sequence joins TRBV5-1 and TRBJ1-2, with D hard to call. CDR1 is SGHRS and CDR2 is YFSETQ in the germline V gene. This CDR3 has 12 residues. V was clipped by 0 bases and J by 6 bases, with 6 bases between them. The DNA of the CDR3 is TGCGCCAGCAGCTTGGCCGGGGATGGCTACACCTTC. Amino acid sequence: CASSLAGDGYTF.

The V gene is TRBV3-1 (or the pseudogene TRBV3-2), the J gene TRBJ1-1, with a weak D call TRBD1 (6 bases). V lost 8 bases and J 5 bases, leaving 24 bases between the germline ends. Per the germline V gene, CDR1 is LGHDT and CDR2 is YNNKEL (reference sequence). The CDR3 covers 16 residues. The CDR3 loop is CASYSGRGDGRTEAFF. The CDR3 DNA follows: TGTGCCAGCTACTCCGGGAGGGGGGATGGGCGGACTGAAGCTTTCTTT.

The chain has TRBV7-9 and TRBJ2-5; D possibly corresponds to TRBD2 (6 bases). Trimming shortened V by 1 base and J by 4 bases, and 19 bases separated the two germline ends. This CDR3 region has 17 residues. Germline V gives CDR1 SEHNR, CDR2 FQNEAQ (reference sequence). CDR3 DNA: TGTGCCAGCAGCTTAGGCTTTGGGCGGGGTGAATCAGAGACCCAGTACTTC. Residues: CASSLGFGRGESETQYF.

This chain uses TRBV5-4 with TRBJ2-2, with 8 bases fitting TRBD1. Germline-derived CDR1 and CDR2 are SGHNT and YYREEE (reference sequence). This CDR3 spans 14 amino acids. Trimming cost V 0 bases and J 5 bases; bases outside gene matches: 0. CDR3 nucleotides: TGTGCCAGCAGCTTGGGGGACAGGACCGGGGAGCTGTTTTTT. Protein sequence: CASSLGDRTGELFF.

The chain combines TRBV24-1 with TRBJ2-7, with TRBD1 matching 11 bases. The CDR3 is made up of 16 amino acids. The trim removed 4 bases at V and 6 bases at J, leaving 10 bases unmatched. Germline V gene sequence: CDR1 KGHDR, CDR2 SFDVKD. The CDR3 protein is CATSDPGQGVTGEQYF. Written as DNA, the CDR3 is TGTGCCACCAGTGACCCGGGACAGGGGGTGACGGGCGAGCAGTACTTC.

The chain carries TRBV5-6 and TRBJ2-3, with TRBD2 matching over 12 bases. Trimming cost V 4 bases and J 4 bases; bases outside gene matches: 7. Looked up from germline, CDR1 is SGHDT and CDR2 is YYEEEE. There are 16 residues in the CDR3. The CDR3 loop reads CASSVLGLAGSDTQYF. CDR3 in DNA: TGTGCCAGCAGCGTATTGGGACTAGCGGGTTCAGATACGCAGTATTTT.

The chain has TRBV11-3 and TRBJ1-1, with D perhaps TRBD1 (6 bases). CDR1 is SGHNT and CDR2 is YENEEA in the germline V gene. This CDR3 region has 15 residues. Trimming shortened V by 7 bases and J by 2 bases, and 17 bases separated the two germline ends. CDR3 nucleotides: TGTGCCAGCACTCGGACAGCAGGACCTAACACTGAAGCTTTCTTT. This codes for CASTRTAGPNTEAFF.

The rearrangement links TRBV28 to TRBJ1-1; D is undetermined. CDR1 and CDR2 (germline): MDHEN, SYDVKM. The CDR3 is 11 amino acids. The V end was cut by 5 bases, the J end by 11 bases, with 12 bases between. The chain's CDR3 is CASSNVIYAFF. Here the CDR3 DNA reads TGTGCCAGCAGTAACGTGATCTATGCTTTCTTT.

The chain combines TRBV15 with TRBJ2-7; tentatively, D is TRBD2 (6 bases). The V and J ends lost 4 bases and 3 bases respectively, with 7 bases between them. There are 12 residues in the CDR3. In germline, CDR1 is LNHNV, CDR2 YYDKDF (reference sequence). The CDR3 region has the DNA TGTGCCACCAGCACGGGGGACTACGAGCAGTACTTC. It yields the protein CATSTGDYEQYF. Based on the CDR3 plus reference TRBV15 and TRBJ2-7, the full variable domain is DAMVIQNPRYQVTQFGKPVTLSCSQTLNHNVMYWYQQKSSQAPKLLFHYYDKDFNNEADTPDNFQSRRPNTSFCFLDIRSPGLGDTAMYLCATSTGDYEQYFGPGTRLTVT.

J is TRBJ2-1 and V is TRBV10-1, with D possibly being TRBD2 (7 bases). Germline loops: CDR1 WNHNN, CDR2 SYGVQD (reference sequence). Trimming removed 3 bases from V and 8 bases from J, with 20 bases in between. This CDR3 has 16 amino acids. CDR3 coding DNA: TGCGCCAGCAGTGATCCCATGGGGGGGGGCCGCGATGAGCAGTTCTTC. Translation gives CASSDPMGGGRDEQFF.

The chain is built from TRBV3-1 (or the pseudogene TRBV3-2) and TRBJ2-3; a weak D match, TRBD2 (6 bases). Between the trimmed V and J ends, which lost 4 bases and 2 bases, there was a span of 10 bases. Per the germline V gene, CDR1 is LGHDT and CDR2 is YNNKEL (reference sequence). The CDR3 length is 14 residues. The chain's CDR3 is CASSPGLHTDTQYF. DNA of the CDR3: TGTGCCAGCAGCCCGGGACTTCACACAGATACGCAGTATTTT.

The chain uses TRBV28 and TRBJ1-1; the D gene is possibly TRBD1 (5 bases). The CDR3 extends over 16 amino acids. Germline V lookup: CDR1 MDHEN, CDR2 SYDVKM. The germline V and J ends were trimmed by 5 bases and 0 bases, with 16 bases remaining between them. The CDR3 here is CASSPQIGAMNTEAFF. In DNA, the CDR3 is TGTGCCAGCAGTCCCCAAATAGGGGCTATGAACACTGAAGCTTTCTTT.

V and J are TRBV5-1 and TRBJ1-5; 8 positions match TRBD1. The CDR3 loop spans 14 amino acids. CDR1 is SGHRS, CDR2 YFSETQ, per germline. Trimming at V came to 3 bases and at J to 7 bases, leaving 6 bases not matched to a gene. The CDR3 is CASSSTGGGQPQHF. DNA of the CDR3: TGCGCCAGCAGCTCTACAGGGGGGGGACAGCCCCAGCATTTT.

V and J are TRBV6-5 and TRBJ1-2; no definite D call. CDR3 length: 13 amino acids. Germline CDR1 reads MNHEY; CDR2 reads SVGAGI. Trimming left V 3 bases short and J 12 bases short, with 17 bases between. CDR3 coding DNA: TGTGCCAGCAGTTATTTAGGCGAGAGGGTAAACACCTTC. Its translation: CASSYLGERVNTF.

Turning to this clone: Other DNA sequences in this specimen translate into the identical CDR3. The rearrangement uses TRBV10-2 and TRBJ2-1; unclear D gene. The CDR3 runs to 13 residues. Germline V gene sequence: CDR1 WSHSY, CDR2 SAAADI. V lost 6 bases, J lost 0 bases, and 6 bases lay in between. The CDR3 bases are TGCGCCAGCAGCCTAAGCTCCTACAATGAGCAGTTCTTC. Its protein product is CASSLSSYNEQFF.

Many counts were recorded for this clone. The chain employs TRBV3-1 (or the pseudogene TRBV3-2) and TRBJ1-1; a weak D match, TRBD1 (6 bases). This CDR3 is 15 amino acids long. Germline V CDR1 and CDR2: LGHDT, YNNKEL (reference sequence). V lost 1 base and J lost 0, with 9 bases in between. CDR3 in amino acids: CASSQGWTVNTEAFF. In DNA form, the CDR3 reads TGTGCCAGCAGCCAAGGCTGGACAGTGAACACTGAAGCTTTCTTT.

CDR3 residues: CASSPRAGGGQETQYF. The CDR3 DNA is TGTGCCAGCTCACCACGGGCAGGGGGCGGACAAGAGACCCAGTACTTC. The chain has TRBV18 and TRBJ2-5; 8 bases align to TRBD1. The CDR3 has 16 residues. Trimming at V came to 1 base and at J to 2 bases, leaving 6 bases not matched to a gene. Germline loops: CDR1 KGHSH, CDR2 LQKENI.

This clone was observed a handful of times. The chain has TRBV5-1 and TRBJ1-2, with 9 bases identical to TRBD1. The germline V gene has CDR1 SGHRS and CDR2 YFSETQ. The CDR3 is 15 residues long. Trimming at V came to 0 bases and at J to 7 bases, leaving 7 bases not matched to a gene. The CDR3 bases are TGCGCCAGCAGCTTGGTAATCGGACAGGGGTCTGGCTACACCTTC. Amino acids: CASSLVIGQGSGYTF.

V and J are TRBV28 and TRBJ2-5, with TRBD1 identical over 9 bases. V gave up 5 bases and J gave up 5 bases; unmatched junction bases: 9. The CDR3 is 15 amino acids. CDR1 and CDR2 (germline): MDHEN, SYDVKM. The chain's CDR3 is CASSPPGQGTETQYF. The CDR3 coding sequence is TGTGCCAGCAGTCCCCCGGGACAGGGTACGGAGACCCAGTACTTC.

The rearrangement links TRBV6-5 to TRBJ1-1; D gene unclear. The CDR3 consists of 13 residues. Deletions cut 6 bases from V and 3 bases from J, with 11 bases between. Per germline, CDR1 MNHEY and CDR2 SVGAGI. The chain's CDR3 is CASSHDKYTEAFF. DNA for the CDR3: TGTGCCAGCAGCCACGACAAGTACACTGAAGCTTTCTTT.